This T cell receptor beta chain was sequenced during a study of blood T cell repertoires in COVID-19. Across the study: Samples taken during acute and convalescent COVID-19 were collected in the United States, Italy and Spain. PBMCs, B-cell-depleted T cells, or T cells provided the cDNA or gDNA that made up the material.

Seattle participants joined during active infection and were tracked over time. The CDR3 loop spans 13 amino acids. The germline gives CDR1 SEHNR, CDR2 FQNEAQ (reference sequence). V lost 5 bases to trimming and J lost 1 base, with 8 bases between them. In the source study's methods: Reference gene primer amplification yielded estimated nucleated cell counts. Some clones are missing from TCRdb's copy, which holds only in-frame ones; the method was immunoSEQ multiplex PCR. D and trimming were read from the DNA, whereas the V and J calls and clone size are those reported in that table. The table includes under 65,000 clones, roughly 77% detected once.

This chain connects TRBV7-9 to TRBJ1-1; D is unclear. The source of this sequence is a man aged 55 to 70 with COVID-19, enrolled during active disease. The source material was peripheral blood. The CDR3 DNA is TGTGCCAGCAGCCCAACGGGGAACACTGAAGCTTTCTTT. Protein: CASSPTGNTEAFF.